The rows below give T cell receptor beta chains drawn from one sample of a study of Ad26.COV2.S vaccination and SARS-CoV-2 variants. The assay was immunoSEQ multiplex PCR, and TCRdb's table has in-frame clones only and misses some. The sample shows hundreds of thousands of clones, about 88% of them seen only once. The sequenced sample was peripheral blood, obtained in a trial of Ad26.COV2.S vaccine versus placebo. The receptors come from a person between 18 and 60 years old who received the Ad26.COV2.S COVID-19 vaccine or a placebo. CDR3s include the opening cysteine and the closing phenylalanine or tryptophan. Fields, in order: J gene, D gene, V gene, clone size, CDR3 DNA, CDR3 protein. A D gene is named only where the DNA matches it firmly. A clone size is listed for some rows: how often the clone was seen (once, few, many), or a class if it is expanded.

j_gene: TRBJ2-3; d_gene: TRBD1; v_gene: TRBV29-1; abundance: -; CDR3nt: TGCAGCACCAGGACAGGGGGAAGCACAGATACGCAGTATTTT; CDR3aa: CSTRTGGSTDTQYF
j_gene: TRBJ2-7; d_gene: TRBD1; v_gene: TRBV5-1; abundance: few; CDR3nt: TGCGCCAGCAGCTTTCGGGGACAGGCCTACGAGCAGTACTTC; CDR3aa: CASSFRGQAYEQYF
j_gene: TRBJ2-2; d_gene: TRBD1; v_gene: TRBV28; abundance: -; CDR3nt: TGTGCCAGCAGCTATCAACCAGGGGGTAATCTTAACGGGGAGCTGTTTTTT; CDR3aa: CASSYQPGGNLNGELFF
j_gene: TRBJ1-4; d_gene: -; v_gene: TRBV30; abundance: -; CDR3nt: TGTGCCTGTTCGATACACAGGGAAGGGTATGAAAAACTGTTTTTT; CDR3aa: CACSIHREGYEKLFF
j_gene: TRBJ2-3; d_gene: -; v_gene: TRBV11-2; abundance: -; CDR3nt: TGTGCCAGCAGCTCCCTGACTGGAGGCACAGATACGCAGTATTTT; CDR3aa: CASSSLTGGTDTQYF
j_gene: TRBJ2-1; d_gene: TRBD1; v_gene: TRBV5-1; abundance: -; CDR3nt: TGCGCCAGCAGCAGGACAGGGACCTACAATGAGCAGTTCTTC; CDR3aa: CASSRTGTYNEQFF
j_gene: TRBJ1-5; d_gene: TRBD1; v_gene: TRBV4-1; abundance: -; CDR3nt: TGCGCCAGCAGACCTCGACAGGGGAGGGGGCAGCCCCAGCATTTT; CDR3aa: CASRPRQGRGQPQHF
j_gene: TRBJ2-2; d_gene: -; v_gene: TRBV6-5; abundance: -; CDR3nt: TGTGCCAGCAGTTTACGGACCGGGGAGCTGTTTTTT; CDR3aa: CASSLRTGELFF
j_gene: TRBJ1-2; d_gene: -; v_gene: TRBV18; abundance: -; CDR3nt: TGTGCCAGCTCACCACAGGGCAACTATGGCTACACCTTC; CDR3aa: CASSPQGNYGYTF
j_gene: TRBJ1-5; d_gene: -; v_gene: TRBV6-2/TRBV6-3; abundance: -; CDR3nt: TGTGCCAGCAGTTACGGGGGAGACGGTCAGCCCCAGCATTTT; CDR3aa: CASSYGGDGQPQHF
j_gene: TRBJ2-5; d_gene: -; v_gene: TRBV5-8; abundance: -; CDR3nt: TGTGCCAGCAGCCTGGGTGGAGCAACAGTGGAGACCCAGTACTTC; CDR3aa: CASSLGGATVETQYF
j_gene: TRBJ2-1; d_gene: TRBD2; v_gene: TRBV3-1/TRBV3-2; abundance: -; CDR3nt: TGTGCCAGCAGCCAAGGACAAGCGGGAGGTAGAAATGAGCAGTTCTTC; CDR3aa: CASSQGQAGGRNEQFF
j_gene: TRBJ2-7; d_gene: -; v_gene: TRBV25-1; abundance: -; CDR3nt: TGTGCCAGCAGTGAATTTGCGTCGGCCTACGAGCAGTACTTC; CDR3aa: CASSEFASAYEQYF
j_gene: TRBJ1-1; d_gene: -; v_gene: TRBV5-6; abundance: -; CDR3nt: TGTGCCAGCAGCTTGGGGTACCCGAACACTGAAGCTTTCTTT; CDR3aa: CASSLGYPNTEAFF
j_gene: TRBJ1-1; d_gene: -; v_gene: TRBV7-2; abundance: -; CDR3nt: TGTGCCAGCAGCTTTGGGTCGGTCCCTGAAGCTTTCTTT; CDR3aa: CASSFGSVPEAFF
j_gene: TRBJ1-5; d_gene: TRBD1; v_gene: TRBV9; abundance: -; CDR3nt: TGTGCCAGCAGCGTAGGTGGGACAGGGGTACAGCCCCAGCATTTT; CDR3aa: CASSVGGTGVQPQHF
j_gene: TRBJ2-7; d_gene: -; v_gene: TRBV11-3; abundance: -; CDR3nt: TGTGCCAGCAGCTTAGGTCCGTACAGCGAGCAGTACTTC; CDR3aa: CASSLGPYSEQYF
j_gene: TRBJ2-1; d_gene: -; v_gene: TRBV11-2; abundance: -; CDR3nt: TGTGCCAGCAGCTTCGACTCCTCCCCTTACAATGAGCAGTTCTTC; CDR3aa: CASSFDSSPYNEQFF
j_gene: TRBJ2-5; d_gene: -; v_gene: TRBV29-1; abundance: -; CDR3nt: TGCAGCGCGGACAGCCCTCAAGTAGAGACCCAGTACTTC; CDR3aa: CSADSPQVETQYF
j_gene: TRBJ2-3; d_gene: TRBD2; v_gene: TRBV7-3; abundance: -; CDR3nt: TGTGCCAGCAGCTTTAGCGGGGCGAGCACAGATACGCAGTATTTT; CDR3aa: CASSFSGASTDTQYF
j_gene: TRBJ2-2; d_gene: TRBD2; v_gene: TRBV19; abundance: once; CDR3nt: TGTGCCAGTAGTATCCTCGGGGGGACCGGGGAGCTGTTTTTT; CDR3aa: CASSILGGTGELFF
j_gene: TRBJ2-7; d_gene: -; v_gene: TRBV6-6; abundance: -; CDR3nt: TGTGCCAGCAGTTACTCCAGCGGGCCCTACGAGCAGTACTTC; CDR3aa: CASSYSSGPYEQYF
j_gene: TRBJ1-2; d_gene: -; v_gene: TRBV7-9; abundance: -; CDR3nt: TGTGCCAGCGGCCCCAGGGCGCTCGGTTATGGCTACACCTTC; CDR3aa: CASGPRALGYGYTF
j_gene: TRBJ1-3; d_gene: -; v_gene: TRBV6-4; abundance: few; CDR3nt: TGTGCCAGCAGTGACTCCGCGGAGGGAAACACCATATATTTT; CDR3aa: CASSDSAEGNTIYF
j_gene: TRBJ2-3; d_gene: TRBD2; v_gene: TRBV7-9; abundance: -; CDR3nt: TGTGCCAGCAGCCGAAGAGCTAGCGGGAGCACAGATACGCAGTATTTT; CDR3aa: CASSRRASGSTDTQYF
j_gene: TRBJ1-6; d_gene: TRBD1; v_gene: TRBV15; abundance: -; CDR3nt: TGTGCCACCAGCAGCGCACTCCGGACAGGGGGTGGGTCACCCCTCCACTTT; CDR3aa: CATSSALRTGGGSPLHF
j_gene: TRBJ1-2; d_gene: -; v_gene: TRBV28; abundance: -; CDR3nt: TGTGCCAGCAGTTTACCCTACCGATCCTACACCTTC; CDR3aa: CASSLPYRSYTF
j_gene: TRBJ2-3; d_gene: -; v_gene: TRBV29-1; abundance: -; CDR3nt: TGCAGGTTGCGACGGGACCCAAATAAACCTCCCGATACGCAGTATTTT; CDR3aa: CRLRRDPNKPPDTQYF
j_gene: TRBJ2-5; d_gene: TRBD2; v_gene: TRBV5-1; abundance: -; CDR3nt: TGCGCCAGCAGCTTGGCCGGGATAGCGGGGCCTGGGGAGACCCAGTACTTC; CDR3aa: CASSLAGIAGPGETQYF
j_gene: TRBJ1-2; d_gene: TRBD1; v_gene: TRBV3-1/TRBV3-2; abundance: -; CDR3nt: TGTGCCAGCAGCCGGGACAGGTACTATGGCTACACCTTC; CDR3aa: CASSRDRYYGYTF
j_gene: TRBJ1-3; d_gene: -; v_gene: TRBV7-9; abundance: -; CDR3nt: TGTGCCAGCAGCTTAGTTGGTCTGAGCTCTGGAAACACCATATATTTT; CDR3aa: CASSLVGLSSGNTIYF
j_gene: TRBJ2-5; d_gene: -; v_gene: TRBV18; abundance: once; CDR3nt: TGTGCCAGCTCACGAGGGGGGATAGAGACCCAGTACTTC; CDR3aa: CASSRGGIETQYF
j_gene: TRBJ2-2; d_gene: -; v_gene: TRBV19; abundance: -; CDR3nt: TGTGCCAGTAGTATCTCGCGCAGGACGGGCGAGCTGTTTTTT; CDR3aa: CASSISRRTGELFF
j_gene: TRBJ1-1; d_gene: -; v_gene: TRBV5-4; abundance: -; CDR3nt: TGTGCCAGCAGCCTGCAACAGGGACGGAACACTGAAGCTTTCTTT; CDR3aa: CASSLQQGRNTEAFF
j_gene: TRBJ2-3; d_gene: TRBD2; v_gene: TRBV14; abundance: -; CDR3nt: TGTGCCAGCAGCCGGCCTAGCGGACGCACAGATACGCAGTATTTT; CDR3aa: CASSRPSGRTDTQYF
j_gene: TRBJ1-5; d_gene: -; v_gene: TRBV12-5; abundance: -; CDR3nt: TGTGCTAGTGGGGGTTCTGGGAATCAGCCCCAGCATTTT; CDR3aa: CASGGSGNQPQHF
j_gene: TRBJ2-5; d_gene: -; v_gene: TRBV2; abundance: -; CDR3nt: TGTGCCAGCAGTGACGGACGGGAGACCCAGTACTTC; CDR3aa: CASSDGRETQYF
j_gene: TRBJ1-5; d_gene: -; v_gene: TRBV7-2; abundance: -; CDR3nt: TGTGCCAGCAAAACAGAGAATCAGCCCCAGCATTTT; CDR3aa: CASKTENQPQHF
j_gene: TRBJ2-7; d_gene: -; v_gene: TRBV12-2; abundance: few; CDR3nt: TGTGCAAGTCGCTTAGCGTTCAGCTACCTTGAGTACGAGCAGTACTTC; CDR3aa: CASRLAFSYLEYEQYF